Listed below are T cell receptor beta chains from one sample, sequenced in a study of CD8+ T cells in alopecia areata. Libraries were prepared by immunoSEQ multiplex PCR; TCRdb keeps only in-frame clonotypes and omits some of them. The sample shows fewer than 250,000 clones, around two fifths of them seen only once. Here the sequenced sample was CD4+ T cells sorted from blood, taken between weeks 30 and 35, from a patient treated with tofacitinib. These TCRs come from a human donor with alopecia areata. Both conserved end residues are part of each CDR3. D genes are given only for firm matches. Clone size is shown for a subset of rows, as once, few, many or a class of expanded clone.

j_call | clone_size | d_call | v_call | cdr3_aa | cdr3_nt
TRBJ1-4 | - | TRBD1 | TRBV11-2 | CASSLRTGGVVEKLFF | TGTGCCAGCAGCTTACGGACAGGGGGCGTTGTAGAAAAACTGTTTTTT
TRBJ2-1 | - | TRBD2 | TRBV5-1 | CASSVGLAGGPSYNEQFF | TGCGCCAGCAGCGTGGGACTAGCGGGGGGACCTTCCTACAATGAGCAGTTCTTC
TRBJ1-2 | - | TRBD1 | TRBV2 | CASSAQGNYGYTF | TGTGCCAGCAGTGCACAGGGGAACTATGGCTACACCTTC
TRBJ2-7 | few | - | TRBV4-1 | CASSQAAGSGEQYF | TGCGCCAGCAGCCAAGCGGCAGGGTCGGGAGAGCAGTACTTC
TRBJ2-1 | few | TRBD2 | TRBV29-1 | CSVTSGSSYNEQFF | TGCAGCGTTACTAGCGGTTCCTCCTACAATGAGCAGTTCTTC
TRBJ1-5 | few | TRBD1 | TRBV7-7 | CASSLGTGGNQPQHF | TGTGCTAGCAGCTTAGGGACAGGGGGCAATCAGCCCCAGCATTTT
TRBJ2-3 | - | - | TRBV5-6 | CASKWRQIVTDTQYF | TGTGCCAGCAAGTGGCGACAGATTGTTACAGATACGCAGTATTTT
TRBJ1-2 | - | - | TRBV5-4 | CASSLAASNYGYTF | TGTGCCAGCAGCTTGGCCGCGTCTAACTATGGCTACACCTTC
TRBJ1-2 | few | TRBD1 | TRBV29-1 | CSVETGGYGYTF | TGCAGCGTTGAGACAGGGGGGTATGGCTACACCTTC
TRBJ2-5 | - | - | TRBV2 | CASTARALGTQYF | TGTGCCAGCACCGCGAGGGCCTTAGGAACCCAGTACTTC
TRBJ2-2 | many | - | TRBV6-5 | CASSSAPTTGELFF | TGTGCCAGCAGTTCCGCCCCCACCACCGGGGAGCTGTTTTTT
TRBJ2-7 | - | - | TRBV6-6 | CASTVWGTYEQYF | TGTGCCAGCACAGTTTGGGGAACCTACGAGCAGTACTTC
TRBJ2-1 | few | TRBD1 | TRBV6-1 | CASRTGQGRANEQFF | TGTGCCAGCAGGACGGGACAGGGAAGGGCCAATGAGCAGTTCTTC
TRBJ1-2 | - | - | TRBV29-1 | CSVRRGTGNYGYTF | TGCAGCGTGAGGCGGGGGACTGGCAACTATGGCTACACCTTC
TRBJ2-7 | - | - | TRBV6-5 | CASSSRVTWKSYEQYF | TGTGCCAGCAGTTCCAGGGTTACCTGGAAATCCTACGAGCAGTACTTC
TRBJ2-1 | - | - | TRBV7-3 | CASSSGGNEQFF | TGTGCCAGCAGCTCCGGAGGGAATGAGCAGTTCTTC
TRBJ2-7 | - | TRBD1 | TRBV9 | CASSDGTGVDEQYF | TGTGCCAGCAGCGATGGGACAGGGGTGGACGAGCAGTACTTC
TRBJ1-2 | many | - | TRBV11-2 | CASSSIGYTF | TGTGCCAGCAGCTCCATTGGCTACACCTTC
TRBJ2-4 | few | - | TRBV6-5 | CASSPPGNIQYF | TGTGCCAGCAGCCCCCCCGGAAACATTCAGTACTTC
TRBJ1-1 | - | - | TRBV2 | CASSEGHPIEAFF | TGTGCCAGCAGTGAAGGTCACCCTATTGAAGCTTTCTTT
TRBJ1-2 | - | - | TRBV4-2 | CASSRQTDYGYTF | TGTGCCAGCAGCCGACAGACAGACTATGGCTACACCTTC
TRBJ2-4 | - | - | TRBV5-1 | CASSTDWENIQYF | TGCGCCAGCAGCACGGACTGGGAAAACATTCAGTACTTC
TRBJ1-2 | - | TRBD1 | TRBV6-5 | CASLGNRGYGYTF | TGTGCCAGCTTGGGGAACAGGGGCTATGGCTACACCTTC
TRBJ1-2 | - | - | TRBV5-1 | CASSLDGSSRLYGYTF | TGCGCCAGCAGCTTAGATGGCAGCTCTCGCCTCTATGGCTACACCTTC
TRBJ1-2 | few | - | TRBV5-1 | CASSLWSGKEGYTF | TGCGCCAGCAGCTTGTGGTCCGGGAAGGAGGGCTACACCTTC
TRBJ2-1 | - | - | TRBV18 | CASSPPGDNEQFF | TGTGCCAGCTCACCCCCCGGGGACAATGAGCAGTTCTTC
TRBJ1-1 | - | - | TRBV6-5 | CASRGVNTEAFF | TGTGCCAGCAGAGGGGTGAACACTGAAGCTTTCTTT
TRBJ2-4 | - | TRBD1 | TRBV19 | CASSIWDSSENIQYF | TGTGCCAGTAGTATCTGGGACAGTTCCGAAAACATTCAGTACTTC
TRBJ1-2 | - | - | TRBV27 | CASSLNGPAGYTF | TGTGCCAGCAGTTTAAATGGCCCGGCCGGCTACACCTTC
TRBJ1-5 | few | TRBD1 | TRBV19 | CASSILDRGMAQPQHF | TGTGCCAGTAGTATCTTGGACAGGGGCATGGCTCAGCCCCAGCATTTT
TRBJ1-1 | - | - | TRBV2 | CASSATVNTEAFF | TGTGCCAGCAGTGCGACAGTGAACACTGAAGCTTTCTTT
TRBJ1-1 | - | - | TRBV30 | CAWTKGTEAFF | TGTGCCTGGACAAAGGGGACTGAAGCTTTCTTT
TRBJ1-5 | once | - | TRBV9 | CASSVEGSRNQPQHF | TGTGCCAGCAGCGTAGAGGGTAGCCGCAATCAGCCCCAGCATTTT
TRBJ1-1 | many | TRBD1 | TRBV5-1 | CASTAGGTTEAFF | TGCGCCAGCACCGCAGGGGGGACCACTGAAGCTTTCTTT
TRBJ2-7 | - | - | TRBV5-1 | CASSLGRGASSYEQYF | TGCGCCAGCAGCTTGGGTAGAGGCGCCAGCTCCTACGAGCAGTACTTC
TRBJ1-1 | - | - | TRBV30 | CAWSVRTRNTEAFF | TGTGCCTGGAGTGTACGGACGAGGAACACTGAAGCTTTCTTT
TRBJ2-7 | - | - | TRBV6-6 | CASSSDGSTYEQYF | TGTGCCAGCAGCTCCGACGGCTCTACCTACGAGCAGTACTTC